The 23 T cell receptor beta chains below all came from one sample that was sequenced in a study of identical twins. TCRdb processed the 5' RACE reads anew with MiXCR; each CDR3 protein has one entry. Of around 1.7 million distinct CDR3 sequences in the sample, less than 40% were seen once. The sequencing input was cord blood. Receptors were obtained from a newborn girl in good health.

The chain has TRBV6-2 or TRBV6-3 and TRBJ1-5; D possibly corresponds to TRBD1 (5 bases). The CDR3 spans 14 residues. Germline CDR1 MNHEY, CDR2 SVGEGT. V gave up 3 bases and J gave up 3 bases, with 9 bases separating them. The CDR3 is CASSYLTVNQPQHF. Here the CDR3 DNA reads TGTGCCAGCAGTTATTTGACAGTCAATCAGCCCCAGCATTTT.

The chain recombines TRBV20-1 with TRBJ2-5, with D tentatively TRBD1 or TRBD2 (5 bases each). Trimming took 5 bases from V and 2 from J, leaving 9 bases between them. This CDR3 is 12 amino acids long. CDR1 DFQATT and CDR2 SNEGSKA come from the germline V gene (reference sequence). CDR3 nucleotide sequence: TGCAGTGCTCCCGGGGCTCAAGAGACCCAGTACTTC. This encodes CSAPGAQETQYF.

The V gene is TRBV28, the J gene TRBJ2-7; D may be TRBD1 or TRBD2 (6 bases each). V shed 3 bases and J shed 3 bases, with 18 bases lying between them. CDR3 size: 16 residues. Germline lookup yields CDR1 MDHEN and CDR2 SYDVKM. For the CDR3, the DNA is TGTGCCAGCAGTTTTTCAACAGGGAGGAGATACTACGAGCAGTACTTC. Its translation: CASSFSTGRRYYEQYF.

At least ten counts were recorded for this clonotype. V is TRBV12-3 or TRBV12-4 and J is TRBJ2-7, with D perhaps being TRBD1 or TRBD2 (5 bases each). The CDR3 loop spans 13 amino acids. The germline V and J ends were trimmed by 0 bases and 5 bases, with 8 bases remaining between them. The CDR3 bases are TGTGCCAGCAGTTTAGCGGGGGTCCACGAGCAGTACTTC. It specifies CASSLAGVHEQYF.

This clonotype was counted only a few times. The J gene is TRBJ2-7, the V gene TRBV3-1, with D maybe TRBD2 (6 bases). The germline V and J ends were trimmed by 5 bases and 3 bases, with 17 bases remaining between them. CDR3 length equals 15 residues. CDR1 is LGHDT, CDR2 YNNKEL, per germline (reference sequence). The CDR3 spells CASSVRDFPFYEQYF. The CDR3 DNA is TGTGCCAGCAGCGTCCGGGACTTCCCATTCTACGAGCAGTACTTC.

The V call is TRBV12-3 or TRBV12-4, the J call TRBJ2-1; D possibly corresponds to TRBD1 (5 bases). With 3 bases removed from V and 0 bases from J, the gap between germline ends came to 6 bases. CDR3 length equals 14 residues. The CDR3 sequence is CASSFTGSYNEQFF. The CDR3 nucleotides are TGTGCCAGCAGTTTTACAGGCTCCTACAATGAGCAGTTCTTC.

V and J are TRBV4-1 and TRBJ2-1, with D perhaps being TRBD1 or TRBD2 (5 bases each). The CDR3 is made up of 16 amino acids. Germline V gives CDR1 MGHRA, CDR2 YSYEKL. Trimming removed 5 bases from V and 4 bases from J, with 18 bases in between. The CDR3: CASSSIGAREYNEQFF. CDR3 coding DNA: TGCGCCAGCAGCTCTATAGGGGCTCGGGAATACAATGAGCAGTTCTTC.

The chain carries TRBV3-1 and TRBJ1-6, with a weak D call TRBD1 (5 bases). This CDR3 comprises 15 residues. V was trimmed by 4 bases and J by 4 bases, leaving 11 bases between them. The germline gives CDR1 LGHDT, CDR2 YNNKEL (reference sequence). The DNA for the CDR3 is TGTGCCAGCAGCCCCCCGGGACGGTATAATTCACCCCTCCACTTT. Translating it yields CASSPPGRYNSPLHF.

Ten or more counts support this clonotype. This rearrangement joins TRBV12-3 or TRBV12-4 to TRBJ2-1; 10 nucleotides agree with TRBD2. After removal of 7 bases from V and 4 bases from J, the junction contained 7 bases not matched to a gene. The CDR3 has 15 amino acids. The CDR3: CASTYGLADYNEQFF. CDR3 sequence (DNA): TGTGCCAGCACATACGGACTAGCGGATTACAATGAGCAGTTCTTC.

This clonotype showed up just a few times. The gene calls are TRBV20-1 and TRBJ2-7; 8 positions match TRBD2. There are 11 residues in the CDR3. Germline V gene sequence: CDR1 DFQATT, CDR2 SNEGSKA (reference sequence). Losses at the gene ends were 6 bases for V and 10 bases for J; bases not matched to a gene: 8. CDR3 amino acids: CSARTSWIQYF. The CDR3, as DNA: TGCAGTGCACGGACTAGCTGGATCCAGTACTTC.

This chain uses TRBV28 with TRBJ2-7; 7 bases are shared with TRBD1. V was pared by 4 bases and J by 0 bases, with 12 bases of the junction left unmatched. This CDR3 has 17 residues. Germline CDR1 MDHEN, CDR2 SYDVKM. CDR3 sequence reads: CASSYPGQVSSSYEQYF. For the CDR3, the DNA is TGTGCCAGCAGTTACCCTGGACAGGTGTCGAGCTCCTACGAGCAGTACTTC.

This clonotype was picked up a small number of times. V gene TRBV28 combines with J gene TRBJ1-4, with 8 positions matching TRBD1. The CDR3 runs to 14 residues. Germline values: CDR1 MDHEN, CDR2 SYDVKM. The V segment lost 7 bases and the J segment 4 bases; nucleotides outside the gene matches: 5. The CDR3 coding sequence is TGTGCCAGCATGGGGACAGGCGATAATGAAAAACTGTTTTTT. Amino acid sequence: CASMGTGDNEKLFF.

This clonotype was seen repeatedly, ten times or more. The V call is TRBV10-3, the J call TRBJ2-6; a weak D match, TRBD2 (6 bases). V dropped 4 bases and J dropped 2 bases, with 9 bases sitting between them. The CDR3 runs 15 residues. CDR1 is ENHRY, CDR2 SYGVKD, per germline. The CDR3 sequence: CAISAGETGANVLTF. CDR3 sequence (DNA): TGTGCCATCAGTGCGGGGGAAACTGGGGCCAACGTCCTGACTTTC.

The chain employs TRBV20-1 and TRBJ2-7; D unresolved. The CDR3 runs to 15 residues. V lost 0 bases and J lost 0, with 12 bases in between. The germline CDR1 and CDR2 sequences are DFQATT and SNEGSKA (reference sequence). The CDR3 protein is CSAREGRASSYEQYF. The CDR3 bases are TGCAGTGCTAGAGAAGGGCGCGCGAGCTCCTACGAGCAGTACTTC.

This clonotype was detected only a few times. The chain recombines TRBV20-1 with TRBJ2-2; D is unclear. This CDR3 is 15 amino acids long. Germline V gene data show CDR1 as DFQATT and CDR2 as SNEGSKA (reference sequence). The V and J ends lost 2 bases and 5 bases respectively, with 15 bases between them. CDR3 nucleotides: TGCAGTGCTAGACGTGGTAGCACCATTACCGGGGAGCTGTTTTTT. It encodes CSARRGSTITGELFF.

This clonotype was picked up a small number of times. This chain uses TRBV7-9 with TRBJ1-5; D unresolved. The CDR3 has 14 residues. Germline assignment: CDR1 SEHNR and CDR2 FQNEAQ (reference sequence). V was clipped by 2 bases and J by 0 bases, with 5 bases between them. This CDR3 is CASSLQNSNQPQHF. The CDR3 coding sequence is TGTGCCAGCAGCTTACAGAATAGCAATCAGCCCCAGCATTTT.

The chain recombines TRBV6-2 or TRBV6-3 with TRBJ1-1, with D uncertain. The CDR3 is 14 amino acids. Trimming left V 6 bases short and J 6 bases short, with 17 bases between. Germline CDR1 MNHEY, CDR2 SVGEGT. The CDR3 protein is CASRDYSFKAEAFF. Here the CDR3 DNA reads TGTGCCAGCAGGGACTACAGTTTCAAGGCTGAAGCTTTCTTT.

This clonotype was seen repeatedly, ten times or more. The chain is built from TRBV7-2 and TRBJ2-3; 7 nucleotides agree with TRBD2. The CDR3 covers 15 residues. Trimming took 0 bases from V and 1 from J; bases not matched to a gene: 1. Per germline, CDR1 SGHTA and CDR2 FQGNSA. The DNA of the CDR3 is TGTGCCAGCAGCTTAGCACTAGCGCGCACAGATACGCAGTATTTT. Translation gives CASSLALARTDTQYF.

This chain links TRBV7-9 with TRBJ1-2, with D possibly being TRBD1 (6 bases). The V end lost 5 bases, the J end lost 0 bases, and 16 bases lay between the germline ends. Germline V gene sequence: CDR1 SEHNR, CDR2 FQNEAQ (reference sequence). The CDR3 totals 16 residues. CDR3 sequence (DNA): TGTGCCAGCAGCGCGCTTGAGGGGGACCCTAACTATGGCTACACCTTC. Its protein product is CASSALEGDPNYGYTF.

The gene calls are TRBV6-1 and TRBJ1-2, with 8 bases that match TRBD1. This CDR3 region has 14 residues. V trimming: 3 bases; J trimming: 5 bases; junction bases outside the gene matches: 5. Germline CDR1 and CDR2: MNHNS and SASEGT. The CDR3 reads CASSDQGAAYGYTF. The DNA for the CDR3 is TGTGCCAGCAGTGATCAGGGGGCGGCGTATGGCTACACCTTC.

This clonotype has just a few counts. The V call is TRBV3-1, the J call TRBJ2-7; D gene uncertain. The germline V gene has CDR1 LGHDT and CDR2 YNNKEL (reference sequence). This CDR3 is built from 13 residues. Trimming left V 6 bases short and J 6 bases short, with 15 bases between. The CDR3 is CASRPTRTFEQYF. DNA for the CDR3: TGTGCCAGCAGGCCCACAAGAACCTTCGAGCAGTACTTC.

The J gene is TRBJ2-7, the V gene TRBV19; D remains ambiguous. The germline V gene has CDR1 LNHDA and CDR2 SQIVND (reference sequence). The CDR3 spans 13 residues. The V end was cut by 8 bases, the J end by 0 bases, with 11 bases between. CDR3: CASGRYTSYEQYF. The DNA for the CDR3 is TGTGCCAGTGGAAGGTACACCTCCTACGAGCAGTACTTC.

Many counts were recorded for this clonotype. A read error may produce the germline difference seen at one junction end. The chain links TRBV3-1 to TRBJ2-5; TRBD2 matches 13 bases. CDR1 and CDR2 (germline): LGHDT, YNNKEL (reference sequence). The CDR3 is made up of 14 amino acids. CDR3 in DNA: TGCGCCAGCAGTAGACTAGCGGGAGGAGAGACCCAGTACTTC. As protein: CASSRLAGGETQYF.